These 13 T cell receptor beta chains were all obtained from the same sample, sequenced in a study of Graves' ophthalmopathy and Graves' hyperthyroidism. Amplified TCR beta CDR3 regions were obtained using RNA transcripts as template. After a first-round RT-PCR with HTBI primers, a second-round multiplex PCR was run. TCRdb reanalysed the multiplex PCR reads using MiXCR and keeps one entry per CDR3 protein. This table holds fewer than 70,000 distinct CDR3 sequences, approximately 52% found once. The specimen was peripheral blood. These receptors were taken from an adult woman with Graves' ophthalmopathy.

Notes on this clonotype: The junction does not match germline at one end; this may be a read error. This rearrangement joins TRBV19 to TRBJ1-1; a possible D gene is TRBD1 (5 bases). Germline loops: CDR1 LNHDA, CDR2 SQIVND (reference sequence). This CDR3 has 11 residues. Written as DNA, the CDR3 is TGTGTCAGTGGGGCTTTCACTGAAGCTTTCTTT. Translation: CVSGAFTEAFF.

This clonotype was detected only once. Here the CDR3 omits its conserved ending phenylalanine or tryptophan, so a read error is the likely source. This sequence joins TRBV11-2 and TRBJ2-5, with D hard to call. The CDR3 runs to 15 residues. Germline V gene lookup returns CDR1 SGHAT and CDR2 FQNNGV. The CDR3 nucleotides read TGTGCCAGCAGCTCCGGACGATCGCGCCAAGAGGCCCAGTACCTC. Encoded protein: CASSSGRSRQEAQYL.

The chain couples TRBV7-3 to TRBJ1-5; no firm D call. The V and J ends lost 2 bases and 11 bases respectively, with 19 bases between them. Germline values: CDR1 SGHTA, CDR2 FQGTGA. The CDR3 is 15 amino acids. The CDR3 DNA reads TGTGCCAGCAGCTTACTGGGCAGTCCAAAAGAGACCCAGCATTTT. Translated, it gives CASSLLGSPKETQHF.

V gene TRBV9 combines with J gene TRBJ2-1, with a weak D call TRBD1 (5 bases). V was pared by 0 bases and J by 6 bases, with 10 bases between. Germline V gives CDR1 SGDLS, CDR2 YYNGEE. CDR3 length equals 14 residues. The CDR3 DNA sequence: TGTGCCAGCAGCGTAGCTGGGGCCTCCAATGAGCAGTTCTTC. Residues: CASSVAGASNEQFF.

The chain combines TRBV29-1 with TRBJ2-5; 10 nucleotides line up with TRBD2. The CDR3 covers 16 residues. Germline trimming cut 5 bases from V and 5 bases from J; bases unmatched to any gene: 14. Germline-derived CDR1 and CDR2 are SQVTM and ANQGSEA. The CDR3: CSVSGGSSGRKETQYF. In nucleotides, the CDR3 is TGCAGCGTTTCGGGCGGCTCTAGCGGGAGAAAGGAGACCCAGTACTTC.

A word on this clonotype: One end of the junction does not line up with germline, which may come from a read error. The chain has TRBV10-2 and TRBJ2-1; D possibly corresponds to TRBD1 (7 bases). Germline CDR1 and CDR2: WSHSY and SAAADI. The CDR3 has 17 residues. The CDR3 here is CTSSVSLARGGYSEQFF. CDR3 sequence (DNA): TGCACCAGCAGTGTGTCACTAGCTCGAGGGGGCTACAGTGAGCAGTTCTTC.

The rearrangement uses TRBV2 and TRBJ2-5; no clear D gene. V was pared by 7 bases and J by 5 bases, with 8 bases between. From germline, CDR1 is SNHLY and CDR2 FYNNEI. There are 11 residues in the CDR3. The CDR3 spells CASNRGETQYF. CDR3 bases: TGTGCCAGCAATCGTGGTGAGACCCAGTACTTC.

J is TRBJ1-2 and V is TRBV7-6; D possibly corresponds to TRBD1 (6 bases). The CDR3 contains 13 residues. Trimming cost V 5 bases and J 4 bases, with 11 bases left between them. The germline V gene has CDR1 SGHVS and CDR2 FNYEAQ. CDR3 sequence reads: CASSSRGGYGYTF. The CDR3 DNA is TGTGCCAGCAGCAGCAGGGGTGGCTATGGCTACACCTTC. Full variable domain (remainder filled in from reference TRBV7-6 and TRBJ1-2): GAGVSQSPRYKVTKRGQDVALRCDPISGHVSLYWYRQALGQGPEFLTYFNYEAQQDKSGLPNDRFSAERPEGSISTLTIQRTEQRDSAMYRCASSSRGGYGYTFGSGTRLTVV.

About this clonotype: A read error is likely, as this CDR3 ends without the conserved phenylalanine or tryptophan. The DNA is omitted, as the CDR3 cannot be located on it reliably, and the CDR3 follows TCRdb's listing. The J gene is TRBJ2-2, the V gene TRBV14; no check of the table's D call, TRBD1, against the DNA was made. CDR1 and CDR2 from the germline V gene are SGHDN and FVKESK. The CDR3 adds up to 14 amino acids, both ends counted. The CDR3 is CASSQWTATGELLL.

Worth noting for this clonotype: Likely a read error: the CDR3 ends without its conserved phenylalanine or tryptophan. The CDR3 here is CASSIQRADTEAFY. The DNA of the CDR3 is TGTGCCAGCAGCATCCAGAGGGCTGACACTGAAGCTTTCTAT. This rearrangement joins TRBV7-3 to TRBJ1-1; D unresolved. V was pared by 5 bases and J by 3 bases, with 13 bases between. Germline lookup yields CDR1 SGHTA and CDR2 FQGTGA. This CDR3 is 14 amino acids long.

This clonotype was recorded at least ten times. The chain recombines TRBV6-6 with TRBJ1-1; no firm D call. V lost 7 bases to trimming and J lost 1 base, with 10 bases between them. This CDR3 contains 13 residues. Germline V gene lookup returns CDR1 MNHNY and CDR2 SVGAGI (reference sequence). CDR3 nucleotides: TGTGCCAGCAACCTACACCCGAACACTGAAGCTTTCTTT. Encoded protein: CASNLHPNTEAFF.

Concerning this clonotype: A much larger clone lies a single base off, so this may be a read error. The conserved closing phenylalanine or tryptophan is absent in this CDR3, likely reflecting a read error. V gene TRBV28 combines with J gene TRBJ1-6, with 7 nucleotides matching TRBD1. The CDR3 totals 17 residues. V lost 0 bases to trimming and J lost 8 bases; unmatched junction nucleotides: 10. Germline V gene data show CDR1 as MDHEN and CDR2 as SYDVKM. DNA for the CDR3: TGTGCCAGCAGTTTATGGTCAGAAGGGGGCTGGGATTCACCCCTCCACCTT. Translated, it gives CASSLWSEGGWDSPLHL.

Many counts were recorded for this clonotype. This chain joins TRBV28 and TRBJ1-2; the D gene is possibly TRBD1 (6 bases). Trimming took off 5 bases at V and 8 bases at J, with 12 bases between the two ends. The CDR3 consists of 12 residues. Germline V gene data show CDR1 as MDHEN and CDR2 as SYDVKM. The CDR3 reads CASSQIQGGYTF. CDR3 in DNA: TGTGCCAGCAGTCAAATCCAGGGGGGCTACACCTTC.